This T cell receptor beta chain was sequenced in a study of blood T cell repertoires in COVID-19. Study in general: Samples came from the United States, Italy and Spain, spanning acute and convalescent COVID-19.

The CDR3 contains 14 residues. Germline V CDR1 and CDR2: MDHEN, SYDVKM. V was pared by 3 bases and J by 3 bases, with 2 bases of the junction left unmatched. Here immunoSEQ multiplex PCR was the method, and the copy in TCRdb shows in-frame clones only, minus some. Of about 250,000 clones detected, about 85% appear once; the ten largest clones hold around 3.3%. The receptor's source is a man aged 18 to 35 with active or convalescent COVID-19. Specimen: peripheral blood. This rearrangement joins TRBV28 to TRBJ2-7; 10 nucleotides match TRBD1. CDR3 sequence: CASSFGTGVYEQYF. The CDR3 DNA is TGTGCCAGCAGTTTTGGGACAGGGGTCTACGAGCAGTACTTC.